What follows are 8 T cell receptor beta chains derived from one specimen sequenced in a study of human T cells and chemical hapten exposure. TCRdb analysed the RACE reads with MiXCR anew, one entry per CDR3 protein. This sample has more than 80,000 distinct CDR3 sequences, with 8.5% to 12% found just once. Time point noted: patch test 2, 6 weeks after DPC sensitization. Treatment defined: therapeutic diphenylcyclopropenone sensitization with weekly scalp DPC. The material was whole blood, obtained in connection with sensitization to the hapten diphenylcyclopropenone (DPC). Receptors were obtained from a woman in her 50s with alopecia areata. Some clones in this sample may be carry-over from other donors' samples.

This rearrangement joins TRBV12-5 to TRBJ2-1, with 8 bases identical to TRBD2. Looked up from germline, CDR1 is LGHNT and CDR2 is FRNRAP. This CDR3 contains 17 residues. With V trimmed by 4 bases and J by 5 bases, 13 bases remained unmatched. The CDR3 protein is CASGWGVAGGPNNEQFF. Written as DNA, the CDR3 is TGTGCTAGTGGTTGGGGGGTTGCGGGAGGCCCAAACAATGAGCAGTTCTTC.

This clonotype was found a few times. The chain has TRBV5-1 and TRBJ1-1, with D possibly matching TRBD1 (5 bases). V was cut by 4 bases and J by 3 bases, with 16 bases left in between. Germline values: CDR1 SGHRS, CDR2 YFSETQ. CDR3 size: 15 residues. CDR3 DNA: TGCGCCAGCAGCCGGACCGGGGGGTACGACACTGAAGCTTTCTTT. It codes for CASSRTGGYDTEAFF.

Ten or more counts support this clonotype. The chain joins TRBV28 to TRBJ2-7; possibly TRBD2 for D (5 bases). The CDR3 extends over 15 amino acids. Trimming took 5 bases from V and 2 from J, leaving 16 bases between them. Germline V gives CDR1 MDHEN, CDR2 SYDVKM. CDR3 nucleotides: TGTGCCAGCAGTCCCCCGTGGGCGGGCCCCTACGAGCAGTACTTC. Residues: CASSPPWAGPYEQYF. Full variable domain (outside the CDR3, taken from reference TRBV28 and TRBJ2-7): DVKVTQSSRYLVKRTGEKVFLECVQDMDHENMFWYRQDPGLGLRLIYFSYDVKMKEKGDIPEGYSVSREKKERFSLILESASTNQTSMYLCASSPPWAGPYEQYFGPGTRLTVT.

This clonotype was recorded once. The V gene is TRBV6-5, the J gene TRBJ1-1, with D tentatively TRBD1 (5 bases). This CDR3 contains 15 residues. Germline V gene sequence: CDR1 MNHEY, CDR2 SVGAGI. V lost 9 bases and J 0 bases, leaving 17 bases between the germline ends. CDR3: CASQRDGRMNTEAFF. CDR3 DNA sequence: TGTGCCAGTCAAAGGGACGGTAGAATGAACACTGAAGCTTTCTTT.

Concerning this clonotype itself: A clone one base away is much larger, so this may be a read error. The chain is built from TRBV6-6 and TRBJ1-2, with 7 bases that match TRBD1. This CDR3 comprises 15 residues. CDR1 MNHNY and CDR2 SVGAGI come from the germline V gene (reference sequence). The CDR3, as DNA: TGTGTCAGCAGTTATGGACAGGAGATAAACTATGGCTACACCTTC. It translates to CVSSYGQEINYGYTF.

This clonotype was seen a few times. Here the CDR3 reads CASSSSRDSSNQPQHF. The CDR3 DNA follows: TGTGCCAGCAGCAGTTCCAGGGACAGTAGCAATCAGCCCCAGCATTTT. The gene calls are TRBV21-1 and TRBJ1-5; the table names TRBD1, a call not compared with the DNA. TRBV21-1 is a known pseudogene. The CDR3 contains 16 residues.

This clonotype appeared many times. This chain joins TRBV6-6 and TRBJ1-1; D perhaps matches TRBD1 (6 bases). The V gene's germline CDR1 is MNHNY and CDR2 SVGAGI (reference sequence). The CDR3 totals 11 residues. In DNA form, the CDR3 reads TGTGCAACAGGGCCAAACACTGAAGCTTTCTTT. Translated: CATGPNTEAFF.

In this sample, this clonotype turned up many times. The rearrangement joins TRBV5-1 to TRBJ2-5; D gene uncertain. The CDR3 runs to 14 residues. CDR1 SGHRS and CDR2 YFSETQ come from the germline V gene. Trimming removed 0 bases from V and 3 bases from J, with 9 bases in between. The DNA for the CDR3 is TGCGCCAGCAGCTTGGCCCAAAGTGAAGAGACCCAGTACTTC. It is translated as CASSLAQSEETQYF.